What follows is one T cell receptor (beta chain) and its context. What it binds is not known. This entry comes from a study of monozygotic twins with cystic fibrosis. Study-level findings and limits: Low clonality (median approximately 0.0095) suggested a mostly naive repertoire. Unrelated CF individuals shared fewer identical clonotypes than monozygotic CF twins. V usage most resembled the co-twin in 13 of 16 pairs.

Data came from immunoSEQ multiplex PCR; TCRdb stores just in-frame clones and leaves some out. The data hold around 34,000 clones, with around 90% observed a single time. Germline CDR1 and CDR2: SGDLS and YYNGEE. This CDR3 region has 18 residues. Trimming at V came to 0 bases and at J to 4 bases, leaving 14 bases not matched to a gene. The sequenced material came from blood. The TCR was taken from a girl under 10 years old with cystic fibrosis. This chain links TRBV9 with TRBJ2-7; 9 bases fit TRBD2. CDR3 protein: CASSVGISGSNREYEQYF. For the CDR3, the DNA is TGTGCCAGCAGCGTAGGTATTAGCGGGAGTAATAGGGAATACGAGCAGTACTTC.